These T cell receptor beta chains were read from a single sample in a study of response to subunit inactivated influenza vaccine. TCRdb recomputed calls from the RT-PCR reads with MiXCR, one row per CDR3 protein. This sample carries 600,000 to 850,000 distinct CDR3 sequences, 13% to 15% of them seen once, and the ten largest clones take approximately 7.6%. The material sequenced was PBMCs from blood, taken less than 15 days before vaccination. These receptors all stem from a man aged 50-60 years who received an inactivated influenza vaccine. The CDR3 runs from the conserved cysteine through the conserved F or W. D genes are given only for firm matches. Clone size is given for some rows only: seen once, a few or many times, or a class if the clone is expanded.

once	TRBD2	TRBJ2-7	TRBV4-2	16	TGTGCCAGCAGCCAAGAGGTTAGCGGGAGTATCTCCGAGCAGTACTTC	CASSQEVSGSISEQYF
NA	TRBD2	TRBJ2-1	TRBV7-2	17	TGTGCCAGCAGCCCCCCGACTAGCGGGTTTTACTACAATGAGCAGTTCTTC	CASSPPTSGFYYNEQFF
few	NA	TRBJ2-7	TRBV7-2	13	TGTGCCAGCAGCCAGATAAACCTCTACGAGCAGTACTTC	CASSQINLYEQYF
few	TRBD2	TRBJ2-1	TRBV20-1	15	TGCAGTGCTAGAAGGCTAGCGGGGGGCCACAATGAGCAGTTCTTC	CSARRLAGGHNEQFF
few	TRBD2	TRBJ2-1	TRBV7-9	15	TGTGCCAGCAGCTTAGACGGGAGGGCCTACAATGAGCAGTTCTTC	CASSLDGRAYNEQFF
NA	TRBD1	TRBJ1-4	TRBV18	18	TGTGCCAGCTCAACACGAGGGACAGGGGGCTCAACTAATGAAAAACTGTTTTTT	CASSTRGTGGSTNEKLFF
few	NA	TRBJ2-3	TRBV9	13	TGTGCCAGCAGCGAGGGGGGGGAGCGACGACAGTATTTT	CASSEGGERRQYF
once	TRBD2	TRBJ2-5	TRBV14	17	TGTACCAGCAGCCAAATAAGGGAAGCGGGGGTTCAAGAGACCCAGTACTTC	CTSSQIREAGVQETQYF
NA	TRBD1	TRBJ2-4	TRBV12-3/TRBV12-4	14	TGTGCCAGCAGCAAGACAGGGGGGACAAACATTCAGTACTTC	CASSKTGGTNIQYF
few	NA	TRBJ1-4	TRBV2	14	TGTGCCAGCAGTGGGGGGCTCACGAATGAAAAACTGTTTTTT	CASSGGLTNEKLFF
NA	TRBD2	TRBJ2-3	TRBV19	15	TGTGCCAGCCAACGCACTAGCGGGACGGGGGATACGCAGTATTTT	CASQRTSGTGDTQYF
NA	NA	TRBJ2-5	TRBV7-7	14	TGTGCCAGCAGCTTAGGGGGACTCGGGGAGACCCAGTACTTC	CASSLGGLGETQYF
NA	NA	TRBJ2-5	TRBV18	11	TGTGCCAGTCAGGACCGAGAGACCCAGTACTTC	CASQDRETQYF
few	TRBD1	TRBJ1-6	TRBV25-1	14	TGTGCCAGCAGCTCGGACAGGGGGCGATCACCCCTCCACTTT	CASSSDRGRSPLHF
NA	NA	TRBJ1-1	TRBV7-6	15	TGTGCCAGCAGCTTAGAACAGGGTCGAAACACTGAAGCTTTCTTT	CASSLEQGRNTEAFF
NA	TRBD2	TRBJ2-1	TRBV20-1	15	TGCAGTGCTGGGACTAGCGGGACGTCCTACAATGAGCAGTTCTTC	CSAGTSGTSYNEQFF
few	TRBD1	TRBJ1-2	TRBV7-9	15	TGTGCCAGCAGCCCCCTCCAGGGGGCAAAGTATGGCTACACCTTC	CASSPLQGAKYGYTF
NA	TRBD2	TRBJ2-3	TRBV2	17	TGTGCCAGCAGTGAGGGGTTCGGAGGCGGGGGGAGGGATACGCAGTATTTT	CASSEGFGGGGRDTQYF
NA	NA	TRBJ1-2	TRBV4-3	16	TGCGCCAGCAGCCAAGATGGAGGGAACTCGCACTATGGCTACACCTTC	CASSQDGGNSHYGYTF
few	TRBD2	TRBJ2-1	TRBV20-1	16	TGCAGTGCTAGGCGTCCTGCGCGGGGGGTGAGGTATGAGCAGTTCTTC	CSARRPARGVRYEQFF
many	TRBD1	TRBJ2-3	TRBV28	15	TGTGCCAGCAGTTCCCCCGGGACAGGCACAGATACGCAGTATTTT	CASSSPGTGTDTQYF
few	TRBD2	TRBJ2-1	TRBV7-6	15	TGTGCCAGCAGCGACAGGACTAGCGGGCCAGCTGAGCAGTTCTTC	CASSDRTSGPAEQFF
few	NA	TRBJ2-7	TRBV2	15	TGTGCCAGCCGGGCCCCCCGGTTCGGCTCCTACGAGCAGTACTTC	CASRAPRFGSYEQYF
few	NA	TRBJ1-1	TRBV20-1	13	TGCAGTGCTAGATTGCAGGCTGGGACTGAAGCTTTCTTT	CSARLQAGTEAFF